The sample holds a few counts of the clone carrying this TCR beta chain. This CDR3 has 16 residues. V dropped 1 base and J dropped 0 bases, with 11 bases sitting between them. CDR1 is SGHDT and CDR2 is YYEEEE in the germline V gene. The data derive from a study of control samples from healthy donors and cancer patients. Data came from immunoSEQ multiplex PCR; TCRdb stores just in-frame clones and leaves some out. In the table there are some 82,000 clones, about 79% of which are singletons. This sequence was found in a man between 60 and 70 years old with head and neck cancer. Sequenced material: PBMCs. The chain combines TRBV5-6 with TRBJ2-1; maybe TRBD1 (5 bases). CDR3 in amino acids: CASSLSGLSSYNEQFF. The CDR3 bases are TGTGCCAGCAGCTTGTCAGGGTTAAGCTCCTACAATGAGCAGTTCTTC. Looking up the rest from reference TRBV5-6 and TRBJ2-1 gives the full variable domain: DAGVTQSPTHLIKTRGQQVTLRCSPKSGHDTVSWYQQALGQGPQFIFQYYEEEERQRGNFPDRFSGHQFPNYSSELNVNALLLGDSALYLCASSLSGLSSYNEQFFGPGTRLTVL.